This section outlines one T cell receptor beta chain sequence together with its context. This specimen comes from a study of OX40 agonist ivuxolimab in advanced cancers. On the study more broadly: Patients assigned to dose escalation were diagnosed with hepatocellular carcinoma, melanoma, renal cell or head and neck cancer.

Peripheral blood came from all dose cohorts at three timepoints. Profiling relied on immunoSEQ multiplex PCR, and the TCRdb table lists in-frame clones only, not all of them. The table shows 35,000 to 40,000 clones, with around 93% occurring only once. The CDR3 consists of 12 residues. Germline lookup yields CDR1 SNHLY and CDR2 FYNNEI. The V end lost 11 bases, the J end lost 7 bases, and 15 bases lay between the germline ends. This receptor was identified in an adult with an advanced solid tumor such as melanoma, head and neck, liver or kidney cancer. The chain joins TRBV2 to TRBJ2-1; D might be TRBD1 or TRBD2, each matching 6 bases. The sample consisted of CD4+ or CD8+ T cells sorted from blood, taken in a trial of the OX40 agonist ivuxolimab. The CDR3 nucleotides are TGTGCCGTCTCCCGAGGGGGGAATGAGCAGTTCTTC. Translating gives CAVSRGGNEQFF.